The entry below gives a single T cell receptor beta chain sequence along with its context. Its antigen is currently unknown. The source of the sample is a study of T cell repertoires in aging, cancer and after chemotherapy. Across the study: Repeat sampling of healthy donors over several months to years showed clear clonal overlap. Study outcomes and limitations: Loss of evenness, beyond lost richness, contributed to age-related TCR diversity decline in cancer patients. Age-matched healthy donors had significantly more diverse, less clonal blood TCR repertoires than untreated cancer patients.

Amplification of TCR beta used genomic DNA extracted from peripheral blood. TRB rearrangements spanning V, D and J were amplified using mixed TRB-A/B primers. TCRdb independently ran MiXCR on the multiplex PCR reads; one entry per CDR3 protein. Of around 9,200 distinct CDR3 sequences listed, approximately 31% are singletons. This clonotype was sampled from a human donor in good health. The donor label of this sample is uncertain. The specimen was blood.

The CDR3 sequence is CASSLSGAIAASYEQYF. The CDR3 bases are TGTGCCAGCAGTTTATCGGGGGCCATCGCAGCCAGCTACGAGCAGTACTTC. This chain connects TRBV27 to TRBJ2-7, with D possibly matching TRBD1 (6 bases). The ends were cut back, 0 bases at V and 3 bases at J, with 18 bases in the middle. The CDR3 runs 17 residues. The germline V gene encodes CDR1 MNHEY and CDR2 SMNVEV (reference sequence).